This T cell receptor (beta chain) was identified in a study of blood T cell repertoires in COVID-19. Background on the study: COVID-19 samples, acute and convalescent, were from the United States, Italy and Spain. The cDNA or gDNA used as material had been derived from T cells, B-cell-depleted T cells, or PBMCs.

The ends were cut back, 3 bases at V and 5 bases at J, with 14 bases in the middle. Looked up from germline, CDR1 is MNHEY and CDR2 is SVGAGI. The CDR3 sequence is 14 residues long. Per the authors' pipeline: Amplifying reference gene primers gave estimates of nucleated cell counts. Libraries were prepared by immunoSEQ multiplex PCR; TCRdb keeps only in-frame clonotypes and omits some of them. The D gene and trimming were derived from the DNA, and the V and J assignments and clone size from that table. The sample lists under 300,000 clones; approximately 90% were seen once. The clonotype originates from a woman in her twenties or thirties with active or convalescent COVID-19. This chain joins TRBV6-5 and TRBJ2-7, with D possibly being TRBD1 (5 bases). The sequencing input was peripheral blood. CDR3 loop: CASSYDSLINEQYF. Here the CDR3 DNA reads TGTGCCAGCAGTTATGACAGTTTGATAAACGAGCAGTACTTC.